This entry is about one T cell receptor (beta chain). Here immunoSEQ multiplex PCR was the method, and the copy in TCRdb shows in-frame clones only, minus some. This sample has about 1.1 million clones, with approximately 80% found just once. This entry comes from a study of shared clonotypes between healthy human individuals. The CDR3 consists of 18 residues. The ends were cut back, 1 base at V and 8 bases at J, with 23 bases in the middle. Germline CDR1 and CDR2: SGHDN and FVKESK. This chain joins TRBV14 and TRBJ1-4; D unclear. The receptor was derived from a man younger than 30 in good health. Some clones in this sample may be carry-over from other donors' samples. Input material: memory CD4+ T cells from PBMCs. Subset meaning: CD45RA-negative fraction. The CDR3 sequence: CASSQVPRELRIEEKLFF. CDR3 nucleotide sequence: TGTGCCAGCAGCCAAGTCCCTAGGGAGTTGCGAATTGAGGAAAAACTGTTTTTT.